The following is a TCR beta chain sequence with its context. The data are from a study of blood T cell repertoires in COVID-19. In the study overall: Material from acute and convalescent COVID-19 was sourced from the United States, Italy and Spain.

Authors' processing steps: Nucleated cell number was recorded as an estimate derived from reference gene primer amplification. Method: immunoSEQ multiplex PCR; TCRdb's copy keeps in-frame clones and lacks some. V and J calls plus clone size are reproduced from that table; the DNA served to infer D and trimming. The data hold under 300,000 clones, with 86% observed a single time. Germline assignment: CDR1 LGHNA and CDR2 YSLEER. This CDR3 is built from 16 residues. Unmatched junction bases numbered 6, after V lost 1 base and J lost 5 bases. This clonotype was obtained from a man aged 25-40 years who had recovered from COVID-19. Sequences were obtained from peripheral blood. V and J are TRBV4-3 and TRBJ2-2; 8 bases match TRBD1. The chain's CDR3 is CASSQGGTGVTGELFF. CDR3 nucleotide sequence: TGCGCCAGCAGCCAAGGCGGGACAGGAGTTACCGGGGAGCTGTTTTTT.